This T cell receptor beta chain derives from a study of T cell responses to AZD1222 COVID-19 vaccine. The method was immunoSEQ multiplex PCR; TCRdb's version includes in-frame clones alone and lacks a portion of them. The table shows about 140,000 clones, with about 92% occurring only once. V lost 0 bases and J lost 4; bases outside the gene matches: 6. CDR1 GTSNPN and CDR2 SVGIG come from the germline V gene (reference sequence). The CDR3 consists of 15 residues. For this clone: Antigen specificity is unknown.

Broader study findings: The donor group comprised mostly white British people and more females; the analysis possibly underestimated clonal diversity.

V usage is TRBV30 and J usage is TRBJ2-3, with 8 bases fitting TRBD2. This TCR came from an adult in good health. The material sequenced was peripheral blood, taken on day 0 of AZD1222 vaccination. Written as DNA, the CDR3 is TGTGCCTGGAGTGTACGGGGCGGGAGGCCAGATACGCAGTATTTT. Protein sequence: CAWSVRGGRPDTQYF.